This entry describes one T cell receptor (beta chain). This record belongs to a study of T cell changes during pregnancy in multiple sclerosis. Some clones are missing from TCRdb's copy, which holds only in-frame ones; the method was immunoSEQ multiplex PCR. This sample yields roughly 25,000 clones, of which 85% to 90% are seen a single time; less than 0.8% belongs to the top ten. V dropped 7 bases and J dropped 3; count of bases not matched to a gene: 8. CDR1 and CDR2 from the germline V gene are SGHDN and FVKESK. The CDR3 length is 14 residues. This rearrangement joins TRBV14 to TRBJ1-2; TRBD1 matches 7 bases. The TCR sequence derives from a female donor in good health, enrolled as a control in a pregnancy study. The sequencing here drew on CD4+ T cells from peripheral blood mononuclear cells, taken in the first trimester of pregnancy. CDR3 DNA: TGTGCCAGCAACAGAATAACAGGGGACTATGGCTACACCTTC. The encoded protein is CASNRITGDYGYTF. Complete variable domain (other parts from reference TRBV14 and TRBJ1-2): EAGVTQFPSHSVIEKGQTVTLRCDPISGHDNLYWYRRVMGKEIKFLLHFVKESKQDESGMPNNRFLAERTGGTYSTLKVQPAELEDSGVYFCASNRITGDYGYTFGSGTRLTVV.